Presented here are 27 T cell receptor beta chains from one specimen sequenced in a study of molecular identifiers for immune sequencing clone quantification. Via MiXCR, TCRdb re-called the PCR reads, giving one row per CDR3 protein. The sample holds hundreds of thousands of distinct CDR3 sequences; 25% are singletons and the top ten take roughly 0.83%. Material: naive CD8+ T cells from blood, with Jurkat cell RNA spiked in. Documented subset: FACS-sorted CD8+CD4-CCR7+CD45RA+ naive T cells. The source of these receptors is a human donor in good health. Some libraries in this study had Jurkat cell RNA spiked in.

This clonotype was counted many times. The V gene is TRBV7-9, the J gene TRBJ2-3, with 10 nucleotides matching TRBD1. The CDR3 has 12 residues. The ends lost 5 bases at V and 14 bases at J; junction bases unmatched: 7. Germline CDR1 SEHNR, CDR2 FQNEAQ (reference sequence). The CDR3 is CASSLSDRGLYF. The CDR3 region has the DNA TGTGCCAGCAGCCTCTCCGACAGGGGGCTGTATTTT.

The V and J genes are TRBV11-2 and TRBJ2-1; TRBD2 might be the D (6 bases). Per germline, CDR1 SGHAT and CDR2 FQNNGV. The CDR3 totals 14 residues. The V end was cut by 5 bases, the J end by 4 bases, with 12 bases between. This CDR3 is CASSTGLRYNEQFF. CDR3 DNA: TGTGCCAGCAGCACGGGACTCAGGTACAATGAGCAGTTCTTC.

This clonotype occurred many times. The V and J genes are TRBV7-9 and TRBJ1-1; 7 positions agree with TRBD1. The CDR3 totals 12 residues. V shed 3 bases and J 11 bases; nucleotides not matched to a gene: 6. Germline V lookup: CDR1 SEHNR, CDR2 FQNEAQ (reference sequence). The CDR3 protein is CASSFLDRMAFF. The CDR3 coding sequence is TGTGCCAGCAGCTTCCTGGACAGGATGGCTTTCTTT. Using reference TRBV7-9 and TRBJ1-1 for the parts outside the CDR3, the full variable domain is DTGVSQNPRHKITKRGQNVTFRCDPISEHNRLYWYRQTLGQGPEFLTYFQNEAQLEKSRLLSDRFSAERPKGSFSTLEIQRTEQGDSAMYLCASSFLDRMAFFGQGTRLTVV.

Ten or more counts support this clonotype. The V gene is TRBV12-3 or TRBV12-4, the J gene TRBJ1-2; 10 bases are a match to TRBD1. The J segment lost 8 bases and the V segment lost 3 bases, leaving 6 bases of the junction unmatched. The CDR3 runs 14 residues. The CDR3 here is CASSLTGGAEGYTF. The DNA of the CDR3 is TGTGCCAGCAGTTTGACAGGGGGCGCAGAAGGCTACACCTTC.

This sequence joins TRBV4-2 and TRBJ2-2; 7 nucleotides align to TRBD2. Germline trimming cut 0 bases from V and 1 base from J; bases unmatched to any gene: 8. The CDR3 has 18 residues. Germline V gene data show CDR1 as LGHNA and CDR2 as YNFKEQ. The CDR3 DNA sequence: TGTGCCAGCAGCCAAGATGGGTGGGGGACTAAGAACACCGGGGAGCTGTTTTTT. Encoded protein: CASSQDGWGTKNTGELFF.

In this sample, this clonotype turned up many times. The CDR3 region is CASSTTTASTDTQYF. DNA for the CDR3: TGTGCCAGCAGCACGACGACAGCCAGCACAGATACGCAGTATTTT. The gene calls are TRBV7-2 and TRBJ2-3; TRBD1 might be the D (5 bases). CDR3 size: 15 residues. Germline V gene lookup returns CDR1 SGHTA and CDR2 FQGNSA. V was cut by 5 bases and J by 0 bases, with 12 bases left in between.

The chain uses TRBV27 and TRBJ1-4, with TRBD1 matching over 11 bases. CDR3 length equals 15 residues. V lost 3 bases and J lost 8; bases outside the gene matches: 5. Germline CDR1 MNHEY, CDR2 SMNVEV (reference sequence). In nucleotides, the CDR3 is TGTGCCAGCAGTTTCGGGACAGGGGGATACGAAAAACTGTTTTTT. This codes for CASSFGTGGYEKLFF.

J is TRBJ1-1 and V is TRBV9, with 11 bases aligning to TRBD1. This CDR3 spans 19 amino acids. The V gene end was trimmed by 3 bases and the J gene end by 0 bases; junction bases not matched to a gene: 13. CDR1 is SGDLS and CDR2 is YYNGEE in the germline V gene. The CDR3 sequence: CASSAGQGALEFLNTEAFF. DNA for the CDR3: TGTGCCAGCAGCGCCGGACAGGGGGCGTTGGAGTTCTTGAACACTGAAGCTTTCTTT.

The chain links TRBV12-3 or TRBV12-4 to TRBJ1-2; D not certain. The V gene lost 6 bases and the J gene lost 4 bases, with 12 bases spanning the gap. This CDR3 contains 13 residues. The CDR3 here is CASSEGLSYGYTF. CDR3 nucleotides: TGTGCCAGCAGCGAGGGCTTGAGCTATGGCTACACCTTC.

The rearrangement links TRBV3-1 to TRBJ2-2, with D maybe TRBD1 (5 bases). This CDR3 spans 18 amino acids. V was trimmed by 1 base and J by 3 bases, leaving 18 bases between them. Germline CDR1 LGHDT, CDR2 YNNKEL (reference sequence). The chain's CDR3 is CASSQGAYGRVDTGELFF. The CDR3 nucleotides read TGTGCCAGCAGCCAAGGAGCCTATGGCAGGGTGGACACCGGGGAGCTGTTTTTT.

J is TRBJ1-2 and V is TRBV12-3 or TRBV12-4; no firm D call. Trimming left V 3 bases short and J 2 bases short, with 7 bases between. This CDR3 has 13 residues. CDR3 region: CASSLIGNYGYTF. The CDR3 coding sequence is TGTGCCAGCAGTTTGATAGGGAACTATGGCTACACCTTC.

This clonotype has a count of ten or more. CDR3 nucleotides: TGCAGCGTTGAGTTCTCGGGGCAGGGACTTTACGAGCAGTACTTC. Its protein product is CSVEFSGQGLYEQYF. The chain employs TRBV29-1 and TRBJ2-7; maybe TRBD2 (6 bases). Trimming removed 3 bases from V and 4 bases from J, with 19 bases in between. The CDR3 loop spans 15 amino acids. Germline lookup yields CDR1 SQVTM and CDR2 ANQGSEA.

This clonotype was counted a few times. The genes are TRBV4-3 and TRBJ2-7; no clear D. Between the trimmed V and J ends, which lost 0 bases and 3 bases, there was a span of 12 bases. This CDR3 comprises 15 residues. CDR1 and CDR2 (germline): LGHNA, YSLEER. The CDR3 DNA sequence: TGCGCCAGCAGCCAAGATAGCAAGGATTACTACGAGCAGTACTTC. It yields the protein CASSQDSKDYYEQYF.

There are a few counts of this clonotype. V is TRBV7-6 and J is TRBJ1-6; D not resolved. V was shortened by 2 bases and J by 0 bases, with 11 bases between the two germline ends. Germline CDR1 is SGHVS and CDR2 is FNYEAQ. This CDR3 is built from 17 residues. The CDR3 coding sequence is TGTGCCAGCAGCTTAAGGTTGGGGAGCTCCTATAATTCACCCCTCCACTTT. Residues: CASSLRLGSSYNSPLHF.

This clonotype has a handful of counts. The chain recombines TRBV29-1 with TRBJ2-1; D unresolved. The V gene's germline CDR1 is SQVTM and CDR2 ANQGSEA. With 0 bases removed from V and 6 bases from J, the gap between germline ends came to 6 bases. This CDR3 spans 12 amino acids. In nucleotides, the CDR3 is TGCAGCGTTGAAGAAATTGGCAATGAGCAGTTCTTC. Protein sequence: CSVEEIGNEQFF.

V is TRBV20-1 and J is TRBJ2-7; D not resolved. This CDR3 has 13 amino acids. V lost 3 bases and J 5 bases, leaving 14 bases between the germline ends. CDR1 is DFQATT and CDR2 is SNEGSKA in the germline V gene (reference sequence). CDR3 nucleotides: TGCAGTGCTAGGCTCGTTTCTAAAGACGAGCAGTACTTC. Translating it yields CSARLVSKDEQYF.

About this clonotype itself: A clone one base away is much larger, so this may be a read error. The rearrangement uses TRBV28 and TRBJ2-3; D may correspond to TRBD1 or TRBD2 (5 bases each). V was clipped by 8 bases and J by 2 bases, with 14 bases between them. Germline V lookup: CDR1 MDHEN, CDR2 SYDVKM. The CDR3 runs to 14 residues. The CDR3 DNA is TGTGCCAGCGGAGCTCCGGGACCCACAGATACGCAGTATTTT. Protein sequence: CASGAPGPTDTQYF. Variable domain in full (rest from reference TRBV28 and TRBJ2-3): DVKVTQSSRYLVKRTGEKVFLECVQDMDHENMFWYRQDPGLGLRLIYFSYDVKMKEKGDIPEGYSVSREKKERFSLILESASTNQTSMYLCASGAPGPTDTQYFGPGTRLTVL.

The V gene is TRBV12-3 or TRBV12-4, the J gene TRBJ2-4; D possibly corresponds to TRBD1 (5 bases). V was trimmed by 3 bases and J by 8 bases, leaving 11 bases between them. The CDR3 has 13 residues. Written as DNA, the CDR3 is TGTGCCAGCAGTTTTACAGGAGAGGACATTCAGTACTTC. Translated, it gives CASSFTGEDIQYF.

This clonotype has at least ten counts. The CDR3 nucleotides read TGCAGTGCGGGGGCAAGCGGGGCGTGGACAGATACGCAGTATTTT. This gives the protein CSAGASGAWTDTQYF. V and J are TRBV20-1 and TRBJ2-3; a possible D gene is TRBD2 (7 bases). V gave up 6 bases and J gave up 3 bases, with 19 bases separating them. The CDR3 totals 15 residues. Germline V lookup: CDR1 DFQATT, CDR2 SNEGSKA (reference sequence).

The chain uses TRBV20-1 and TRBJ2-1, with 9 bases aligning to TRBD1. This CDR3 region has 17 residues. In germline, CDR1 is DFQATT, CDR2 SNEGSKA (reference sequence). V lost 4 bases, J lost 3 bases, and 13 bases stayed unmatched. CDR3 coding DNA: TGCAGTGCTACCCCACAGGGGGCGGCCTATAACTACAATGAGCAGTTCTTC. This sequence encodes CSATPQGAAYNYNEQFF.

This clonotype occurred once. This may be a read error, as it is one base from a much larger clone. The chain couples TRBV6-2 or TRBV6-3 to TRBJ1-1; D uncertain. CDR3 length equals 13 residues. Trimming cost V 1 base and J 11 bases, with 14 bases left between them. CDR1 and CDR2 (germline): MNHEY, SVGEGT. This CDR3 is CASSYWDRQGAFF. For the CDR3, the DNA is TGTGCCAGCAGTTACTGGGATAGGCAAGGGGCTTTCTTT.

As concerns this clonotype: This may be a read error: a much more frequent sequence differs by one nucleotide. The V and J genes are TRBV27 and TRBJ2-7; 10 bases fit TRBD2. Germline CDR1 MNHEY, CDR2 SMNVEV (reference sequence). CDR3 length: 15 residues. CDR3 nucleotides: TGTGCCAGCTGTTTGGTAGCGGGAGGCCCCAACGAGCAGTACTTC. It codes for CASCLVAGGPNEQYF.

Of note for this clonotype: A single base separates this from a much larger clone, so it may be a read error. The chain joins TRBV7-8 to TRBJ2-3; TRBD2 matches at 16 bases. CDR1 is SGHVS and CDR2 is FQNEAQ in the germline V gene. The CDR3 covers 21 residues. The CDR3: CASIKRTGTSGGARTTGTQYF. In nucleotides, the CDR3 is TGTGCCAGCATCAAAAGGACCGGGACTAGCGGGGGGGCTAGGACCACAGGTACGCAGTATTTT.

On this clonotype: The junction departs from the called germline gene at one end, perhaps through a read error. V is TRBV12-3 or TRBV12-4 and J is TRBJ1-1; D is unresolved. There are 12 residues in the CDR3. The CDR3 protein is CASSSDGTEALF. The CDR3 DNA reads TGTGCCAGCAGTTCGGACGGTACTGAAGCTCTCTTT.

Only a few counts were recorded for this clonotype. This rearrangement joins TRBV14 to TRBJ2-3; TRBD2 aligns across 12 bases. This CDR3 has 18 residues. Germline lookup yields CDR1 SGHDN and CDR2 FVKESK. The V gene end was trimmed by 4 bases and the J gene end by 0 bases; junction bases not matched to a gene: 8. The DNA of the CDR3 is TGTGCCAGCAGCCCCCTGTTAGGGACTAGCGGGAGCACAGATACGCAGTATTTT. It encodes CASSPLLGTSGSTDTQYF.

The CDR3 region has the DNA TGTGCCAGCAGCCAAAGCCGGGACAGGGGGTCAGAGACCCAGTACTTC. This translates into CASSQSRDRGSETQYF. V and J are TRBV3-1 and TRBJ2-5; 11 nucleotides align to TRBD1. CDR1 LGHDT and CDR2 YNNKEL come from the germline V gene (reference sequence). This CDR3 comprises 16 residues. V lost 2 bases and J lost 4; bases outside the gene matches: 6.

This clonotype was found many times. The chain is built from TRBV29-1 and TRBJ2-7; 9 bases agree with TRBD1. V was clipped by 7 bases and J by 2 bases; unmatched bases: 6. The CDR3 consists of 13 residues. CDR1 SQVTM and CDR2 ANQGSEA come from the germline V gene. The CDR3 loop is CSAAGTGPYEQYF. In nucleotides, the CDR3 is TGCAGCGCTGCTGGGACAGGGCCCTACGAGCAGTACTTC.